This T cell receptor (beta chain) was retrieved from a study of T cells after yellow fever vaccination. This clonotype was detected a few times. Its antigen remains unknown. TCR cDNA was made by 5'RACE template switching, adding a universal primer site and UMIs. From the 5' RACE reads, TCRdb called clonotypes with MiXCR, one entry per CDR3 protein. Of roughly 330,000 distinct CDR3 sequences in the sample, under 5% were seen once. The germline CDR1 and CDR2 sequences are SGHTA and FQGNSA. The CDR3 is 17 residues long. Germline trimming cut 4 bases from V and 4 bases from J; bases unmatched to any gene: 12. Findings of the study overall: Weaker overall was a secondary response that nonetheless peaked faster, on day 5 versus 15. The bulk population could contribute abundant contaminating clonotypes to FACS-sorted repertoires.

The specimen comprised PBMCs, sampled 5 days after the yellow fever booster vaccination. The sequence derives from a man aged 18 to 30 who received the YFV17D yellow fever vaccine. The chain employs TRBV7-2 and TRBJ2-3; 9 nucleotides align to TRBD2. Written as DNA, the CDR3 is TGTGCCAGCAGCTCCCCCCTCTTGCGGGGGGGCTCAGATACGCAGTATTTT. Residues: CASSSPLLRGGSDTQYF.